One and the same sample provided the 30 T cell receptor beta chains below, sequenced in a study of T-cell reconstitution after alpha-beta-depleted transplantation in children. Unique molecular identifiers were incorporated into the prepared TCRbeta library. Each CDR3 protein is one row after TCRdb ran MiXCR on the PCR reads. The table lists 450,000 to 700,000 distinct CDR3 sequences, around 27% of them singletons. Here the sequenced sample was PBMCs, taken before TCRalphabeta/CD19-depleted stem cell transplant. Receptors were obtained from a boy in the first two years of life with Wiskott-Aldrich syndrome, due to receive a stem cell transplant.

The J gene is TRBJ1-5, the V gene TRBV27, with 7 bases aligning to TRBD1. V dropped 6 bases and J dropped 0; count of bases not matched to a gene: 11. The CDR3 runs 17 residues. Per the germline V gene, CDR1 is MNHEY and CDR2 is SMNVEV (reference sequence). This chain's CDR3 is CASRPNPDRFSNQPQHF. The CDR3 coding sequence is TGTGCCAGCAGACCGAACCCGGACAGGTTTAGCAATCAGCCCCAGCATTTT.

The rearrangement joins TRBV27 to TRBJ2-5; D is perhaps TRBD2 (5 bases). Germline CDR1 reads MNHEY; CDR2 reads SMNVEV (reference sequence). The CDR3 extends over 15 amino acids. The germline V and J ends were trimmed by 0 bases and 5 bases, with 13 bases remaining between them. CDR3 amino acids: CASSLSSGFGETQYF. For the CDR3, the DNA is TGTGCCAGCAGTTTATCGTCGGGATTCGGGGAGACCCAGTACTTC.

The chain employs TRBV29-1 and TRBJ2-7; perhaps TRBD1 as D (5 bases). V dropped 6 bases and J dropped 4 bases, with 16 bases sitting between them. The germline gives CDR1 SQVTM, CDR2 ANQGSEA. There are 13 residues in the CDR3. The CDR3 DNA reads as TGCAGCGTCCTCAGGGTTTACCCGTACGAGCAGTACTTC. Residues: CSVLRVYPYEQYF.

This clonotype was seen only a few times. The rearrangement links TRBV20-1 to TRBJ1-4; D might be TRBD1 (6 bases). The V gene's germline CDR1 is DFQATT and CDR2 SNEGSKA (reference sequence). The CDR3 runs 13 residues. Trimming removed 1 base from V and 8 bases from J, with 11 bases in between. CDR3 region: CSARGGAEEKLFF. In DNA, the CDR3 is TGCAGTGCTAGAGGGGGGGCAGAGGAAAAACTGTTTTTT.

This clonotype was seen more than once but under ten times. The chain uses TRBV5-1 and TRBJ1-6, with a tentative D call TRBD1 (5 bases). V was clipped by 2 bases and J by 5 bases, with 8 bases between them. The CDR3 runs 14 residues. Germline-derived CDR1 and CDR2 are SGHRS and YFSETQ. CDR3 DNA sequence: TGCGCCAGCAGCTTCAGGGTGGATAATTCACCCCTCCACTTT. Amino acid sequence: CASSFRVDNSPLHF.

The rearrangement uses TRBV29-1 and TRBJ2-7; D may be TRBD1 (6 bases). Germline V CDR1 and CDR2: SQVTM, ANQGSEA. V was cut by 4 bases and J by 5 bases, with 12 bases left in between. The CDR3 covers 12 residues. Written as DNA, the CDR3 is TGCAGCGTTGTACAGGGAATCAACGAGCAGTACTTC. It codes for CSVVQGINEQYF.

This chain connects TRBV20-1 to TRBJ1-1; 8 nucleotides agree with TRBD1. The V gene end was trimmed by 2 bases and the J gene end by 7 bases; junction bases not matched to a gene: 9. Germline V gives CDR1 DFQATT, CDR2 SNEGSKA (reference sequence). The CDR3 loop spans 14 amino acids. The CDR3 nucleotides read TGCAGTGCTAGATTTACAACAGGGGGATTTGAAGCTTTCTTT. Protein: CSARFTTGGFEAFF.

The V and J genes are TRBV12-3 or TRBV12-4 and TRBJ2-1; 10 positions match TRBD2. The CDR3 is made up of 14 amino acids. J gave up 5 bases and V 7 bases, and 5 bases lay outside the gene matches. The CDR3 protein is CASTLAGADNEQFF. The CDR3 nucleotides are TGTGCCAGCACCCTAGCGGGAGCGGACAATGAGCAGTTCTTC.

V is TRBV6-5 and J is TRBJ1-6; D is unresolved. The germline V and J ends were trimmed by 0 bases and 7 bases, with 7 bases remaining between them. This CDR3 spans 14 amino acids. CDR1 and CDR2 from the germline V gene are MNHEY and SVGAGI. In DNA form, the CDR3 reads TGTGCCAGCAGTTACTCGCCACTAAATTCACCCCTCCACTTT. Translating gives CASSYSPLNSPLHF.

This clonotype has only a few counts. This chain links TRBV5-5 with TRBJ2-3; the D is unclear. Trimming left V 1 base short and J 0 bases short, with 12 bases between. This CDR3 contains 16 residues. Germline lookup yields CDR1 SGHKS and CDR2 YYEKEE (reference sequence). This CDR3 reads CASSLNYHLSTDTQYF. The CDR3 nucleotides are TGTGCCAGCAGCTTGAACTACCACTTGAGCACAGATACGCAGTATTTT.

The CDR3 DNA is TGCGCCAGCAGCTTGACTAGCGGGAGCGACGAGCAGTACTTC. Translating it yields CASSLTSGSDEQYF. V is TRBV5-1 and J is TRBJ2-7, with 11 nucleotides matching TRBD2. Germline assignment: CDR1 SGHRS and CDR2 YFSETQ. The V segment lost 1 base and the J segment 5 bases; nucleotides outside the gene matches: 2. The CDR3 totals 14 residues.

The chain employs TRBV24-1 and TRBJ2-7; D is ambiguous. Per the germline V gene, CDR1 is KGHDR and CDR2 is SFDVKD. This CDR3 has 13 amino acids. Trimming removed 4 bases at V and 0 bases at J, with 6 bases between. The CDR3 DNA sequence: TGTGCCACCAGTGACCTGGTCTCCTACGAGCAGTACTTC. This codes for CATSDLVSYEQYF.

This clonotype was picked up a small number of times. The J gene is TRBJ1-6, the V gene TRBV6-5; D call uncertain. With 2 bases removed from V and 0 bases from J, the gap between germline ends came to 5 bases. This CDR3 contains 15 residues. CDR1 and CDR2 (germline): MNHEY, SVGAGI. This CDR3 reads CASSYGSSYNSPLHF. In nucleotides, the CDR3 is TGTGCCAGCAGTTACGGGAGCTCCTATAATTCACCCCTCCACTTT.

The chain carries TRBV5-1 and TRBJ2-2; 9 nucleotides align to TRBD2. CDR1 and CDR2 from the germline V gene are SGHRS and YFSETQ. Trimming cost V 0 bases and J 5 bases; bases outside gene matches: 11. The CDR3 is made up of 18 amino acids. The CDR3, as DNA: TGCGCCAGCAGCTTGGCCGGATGGGTAGCGGGAGTTACCGGGGAGCTGTTTTTT. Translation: CASSLAGWVAGVTGELFF.

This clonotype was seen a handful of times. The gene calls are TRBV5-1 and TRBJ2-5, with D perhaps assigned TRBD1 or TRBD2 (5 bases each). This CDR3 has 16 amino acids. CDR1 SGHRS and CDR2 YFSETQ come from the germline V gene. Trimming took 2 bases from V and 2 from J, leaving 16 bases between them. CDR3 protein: CASSFFPWGLQETQYF. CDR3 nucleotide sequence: TGCGCCAGCAGCTTTTTCCCCTGGGGGTTACAAGAGACCCAGTACTTC.

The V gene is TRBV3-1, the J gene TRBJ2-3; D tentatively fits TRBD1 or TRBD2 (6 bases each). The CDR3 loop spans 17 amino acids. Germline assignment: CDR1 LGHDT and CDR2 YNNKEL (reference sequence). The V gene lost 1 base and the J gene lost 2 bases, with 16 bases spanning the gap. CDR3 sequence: CASSQGRGVGSTDTQYF. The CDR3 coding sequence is TGTGCCAGCAGCCAAGGGAGGGGGGTAGGGTCCACAGATACGCAGTATTTT.

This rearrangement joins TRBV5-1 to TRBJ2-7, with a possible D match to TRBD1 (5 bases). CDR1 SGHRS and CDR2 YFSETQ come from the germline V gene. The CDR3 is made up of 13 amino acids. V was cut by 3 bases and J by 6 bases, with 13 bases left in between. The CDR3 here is CASSSGQWAEQYF. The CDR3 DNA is TGCGCCAGCAGCTCCGGACAATGGGCCGAGCAGTACTTC.

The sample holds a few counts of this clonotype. CDR3 amino acids: CSARDLGAGLSTYF. CDR3 sequence (DNA): TGCAGTGCTAGAGATCTTGGAGCGGGACTGAGTACGTATTTT. This chain uses TRBV20-1 with TRBJ2-3; 7 nucleotides line up with TRBD2. Germline trimming cut 0 bases from V and 14 bases from J; bases unmatched to any gene: 14. Germline V CDR1 and CDR2: DFQATT, SNEGSKA (reference sequence). The CDR3 runs 14 residues.

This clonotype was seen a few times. The CDR3 here is CASSSKRGLGYTF. The CDR3 DNA reads as TGTGCCAGCAGCTCCAAAAGGGGGCTAGGCTACACCTTC. The V gene is TRBV7-2, the J gene TRBJ1-2; 7 positions match TRBD1. Trimming took 4 bases from V and 8 from J; bases not matched to a gene: 7. CDR3 length: 13 residues. Per germline, CDR1 SGHTA and CDR2 FQGNSA.

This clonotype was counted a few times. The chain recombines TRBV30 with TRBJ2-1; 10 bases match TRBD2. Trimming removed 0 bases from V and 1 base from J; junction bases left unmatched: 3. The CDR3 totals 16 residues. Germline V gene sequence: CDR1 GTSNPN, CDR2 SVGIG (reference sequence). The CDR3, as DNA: TGTGCCTGGAGTGTAGGGACTAGCGTTTCCTACAATGAGCAGTTCTTC. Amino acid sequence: CAWSVGTSVSYNEQFF.

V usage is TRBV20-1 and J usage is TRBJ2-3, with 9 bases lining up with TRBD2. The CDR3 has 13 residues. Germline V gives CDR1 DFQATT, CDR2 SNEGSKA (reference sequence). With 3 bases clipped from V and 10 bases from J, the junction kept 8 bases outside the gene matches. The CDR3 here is CSARGLAGAAQYF. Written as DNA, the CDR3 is TGCAGTGCTAGGGGATTAGCGGGAGCGGCGCAGTATTTT.

Here the CDR3 DNA reads TGTGCCAGCAGCCCAAGACCCCCGGGCTCTGGGGCCAACGTCCTGACTTTC. Translating gives CASSPRPPGSGANVLTF. V is TRBV12-3 or TRBV12-4 and J is TRBJ2-6; D is ambiguous. V lost 6 bases to trimming and J lost 0 bases, with 15 bases between them. The CDR3 is made up of 17 amino acids.

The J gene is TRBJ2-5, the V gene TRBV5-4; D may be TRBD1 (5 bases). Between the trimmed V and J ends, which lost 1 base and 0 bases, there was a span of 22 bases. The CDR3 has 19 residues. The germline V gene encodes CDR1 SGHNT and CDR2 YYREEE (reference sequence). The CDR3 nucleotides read TGTGCCAGCAGCTTGATAGGTGGGGTGGGGCCTACAGACCAAGAGACCCAGTACTTC. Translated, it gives CASSLIGGVGPTDQETQYF.

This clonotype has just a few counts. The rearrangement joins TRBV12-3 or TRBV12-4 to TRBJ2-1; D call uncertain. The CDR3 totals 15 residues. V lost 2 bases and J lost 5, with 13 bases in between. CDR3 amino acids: CASSLTADKNNEQFF. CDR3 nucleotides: TGTGCCAGCAGTTTAACGGCAGACAAGAACAATGAGCAGTTCTTC.

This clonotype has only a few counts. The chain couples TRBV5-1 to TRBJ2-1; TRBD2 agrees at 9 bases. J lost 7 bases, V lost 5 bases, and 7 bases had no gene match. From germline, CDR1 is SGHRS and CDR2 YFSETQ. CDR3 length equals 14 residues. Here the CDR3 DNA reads TGCGCCAGCAGTTTTATAGCGGGAGCAAATGAGCAGTTCTTC. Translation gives CASSFIAGANEQFF.

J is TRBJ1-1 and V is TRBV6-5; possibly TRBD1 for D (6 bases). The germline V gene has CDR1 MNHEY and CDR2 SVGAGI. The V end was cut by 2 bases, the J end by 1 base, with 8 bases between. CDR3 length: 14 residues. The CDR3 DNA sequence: TGTGCCAGCAGTTACCAGGGGACGAACACTGAAGCTTTCTTT. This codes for CASSYQGTNTEAFF.

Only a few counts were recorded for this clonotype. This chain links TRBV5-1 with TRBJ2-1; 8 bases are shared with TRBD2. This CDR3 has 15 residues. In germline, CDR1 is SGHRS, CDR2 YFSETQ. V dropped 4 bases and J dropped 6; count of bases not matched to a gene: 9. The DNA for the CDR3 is TGCGCCAGCAGCGGAACGGGACTAGTCCGCAATGAGCAGTTCTTC. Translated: CASSGTGLVRNEQFF.

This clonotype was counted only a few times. In DNA form, the CDR3 reads TGTGCCAGCAGTCAGGGGGATCAGCACGAGCAGTACTTC. This translates into CASSQGDQHEQYF. V is TRBV27 and J is TRBJ2-7, with TRBD1 matching over 7 bases. The V gene end was trimmed by 5 bases and the J gene end by 5 bases; junction bases not matched to a gene: 6. This CDR3 has 13 residues. CDR1 and CDR2 from the germline V gene are MNHEY and SMNVEV (reference sequence).

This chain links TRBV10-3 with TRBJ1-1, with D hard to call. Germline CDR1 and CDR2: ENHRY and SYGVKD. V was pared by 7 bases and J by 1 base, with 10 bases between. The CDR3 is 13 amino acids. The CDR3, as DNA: TGTGCCATCATGCTGACTGAGAACACTGAAGCTTTCTTT. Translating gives CAIMLTENTEAFF.

The CDR3 bases are TGCGCCAGCAGCTTGGCCGAACCTCGCTATGGCTACACCTTC. Residues: CASSLAEPRYGYTF. The rearrangement joins TRBV5-1 to TRBJ1-2; D gene uncertain. Trimming cost V 0 bases and J 4 bases, with 10 bases left between them. Germline V gives CDR1 SGHRS, CDR2 YFSETQ. This CDR3 has 14 residues.